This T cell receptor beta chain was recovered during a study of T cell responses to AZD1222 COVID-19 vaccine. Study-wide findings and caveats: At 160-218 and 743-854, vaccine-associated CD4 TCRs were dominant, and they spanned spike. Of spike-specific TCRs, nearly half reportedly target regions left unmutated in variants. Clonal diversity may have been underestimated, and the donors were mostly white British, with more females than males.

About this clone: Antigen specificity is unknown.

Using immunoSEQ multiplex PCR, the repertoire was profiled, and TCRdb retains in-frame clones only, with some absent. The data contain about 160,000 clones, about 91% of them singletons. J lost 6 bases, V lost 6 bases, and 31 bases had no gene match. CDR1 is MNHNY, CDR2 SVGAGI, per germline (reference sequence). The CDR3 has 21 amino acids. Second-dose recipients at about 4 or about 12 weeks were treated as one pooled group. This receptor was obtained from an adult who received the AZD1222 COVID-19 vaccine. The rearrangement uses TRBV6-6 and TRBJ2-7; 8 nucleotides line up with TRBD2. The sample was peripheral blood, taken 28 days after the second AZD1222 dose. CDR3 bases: TGTGCCAGCAGCCCCCCCAGATCCTGGGGGGCTTCCAGCGGGAGTCTATCCGAGCAGTACTTC. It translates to CASSPPRSWGASSGSLSEQYF.